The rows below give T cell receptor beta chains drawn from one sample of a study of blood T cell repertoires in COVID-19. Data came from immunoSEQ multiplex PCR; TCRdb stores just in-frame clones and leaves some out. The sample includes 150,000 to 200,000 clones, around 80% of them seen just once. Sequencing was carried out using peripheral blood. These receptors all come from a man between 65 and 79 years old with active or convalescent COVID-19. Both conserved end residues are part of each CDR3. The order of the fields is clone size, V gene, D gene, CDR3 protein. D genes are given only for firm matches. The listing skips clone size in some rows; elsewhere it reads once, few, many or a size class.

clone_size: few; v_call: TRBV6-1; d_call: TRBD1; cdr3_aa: CASRERGQGGRTEAFF
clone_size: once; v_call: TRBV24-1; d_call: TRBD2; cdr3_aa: CAPKGSGDTDTQYF
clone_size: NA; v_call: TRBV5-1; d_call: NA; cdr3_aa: CASSLLAGEVINEQYF
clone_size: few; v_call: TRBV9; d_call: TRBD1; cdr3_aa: CASSVQGVPYEQYF
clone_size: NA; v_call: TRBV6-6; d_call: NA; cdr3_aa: CASGPSDSNQPQHF
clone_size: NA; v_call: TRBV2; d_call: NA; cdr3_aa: CASNAGVEGDTQYF
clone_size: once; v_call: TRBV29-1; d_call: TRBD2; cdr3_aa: CSAISGRSAQYF
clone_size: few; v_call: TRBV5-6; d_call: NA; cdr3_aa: CASSLVGADHNSYNEQFF
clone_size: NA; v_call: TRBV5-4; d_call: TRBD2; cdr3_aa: CASNVEGLAGGGETQYF
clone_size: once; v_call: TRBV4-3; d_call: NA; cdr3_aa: CASSQGAGSYEQYF
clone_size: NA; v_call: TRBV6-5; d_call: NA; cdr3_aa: CASTPDPRGNQPQHF
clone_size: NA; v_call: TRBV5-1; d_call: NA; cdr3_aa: CASSLDRSAYEQYF
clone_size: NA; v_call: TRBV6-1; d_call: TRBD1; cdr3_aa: CASSDDGQGNNSPLHF
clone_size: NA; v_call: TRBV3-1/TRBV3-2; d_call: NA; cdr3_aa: CASSQTGRHTEAFF
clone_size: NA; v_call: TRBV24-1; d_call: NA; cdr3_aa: CATTTPTGDNEQFF
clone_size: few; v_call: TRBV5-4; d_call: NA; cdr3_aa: CASSLWTNPNAEAFF
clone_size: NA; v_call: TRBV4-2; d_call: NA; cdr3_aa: CASSQDPIGQPTVQPQHF
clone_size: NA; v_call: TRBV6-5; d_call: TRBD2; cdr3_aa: CASRRTSGGSETQYF